This T cell receptor beta chain was retrieved from a study of OX40 agonist ivuxolimab in advanced cancers. Looking at the study overall: Dose-escalation patients suffered from hepatocellular carcinoma, melanoma, renal cell or head and neck cancer. Among those treated, three patients had partial responses, one with hepatocellular carcinoma and two with cutaneous melanoma.

V trimming: 4 bases; J trimming: 5 bases; junction bases outside the gene matches: 5. CDR3 size: 14 residues. From germline, CDR1 is MDHEN and CDR2 SYDVKM. The protocol was immunoSEQ multiplex PCR, while the TCRdb copy is restricted to in-frame clones and leaves out a portion. The sample consists of tens of thousands of clones, 80% to 90% of them appearing once. In regard to this clone: This sample also contains other DNA sequences that code for the same CDR3.

This sequence originates from an adult with an advanced solid tumor such as melanoma, head and neck, liver or kidney cancer. The sequencing used CD4+ or CD8+ T cells sorted from blood, collected in a trial of the OX40 agonist ivuxolimab. V and J are TRBV28 and TRBJ2-1; 7 nucleotides align to TRBD1. The CDR3 bases are TGTGCCAGCAGTTCGGGACAGCGAGACAATGAGCAGTTCTTC. Translating it yields CASSSGQRDNEQFF.